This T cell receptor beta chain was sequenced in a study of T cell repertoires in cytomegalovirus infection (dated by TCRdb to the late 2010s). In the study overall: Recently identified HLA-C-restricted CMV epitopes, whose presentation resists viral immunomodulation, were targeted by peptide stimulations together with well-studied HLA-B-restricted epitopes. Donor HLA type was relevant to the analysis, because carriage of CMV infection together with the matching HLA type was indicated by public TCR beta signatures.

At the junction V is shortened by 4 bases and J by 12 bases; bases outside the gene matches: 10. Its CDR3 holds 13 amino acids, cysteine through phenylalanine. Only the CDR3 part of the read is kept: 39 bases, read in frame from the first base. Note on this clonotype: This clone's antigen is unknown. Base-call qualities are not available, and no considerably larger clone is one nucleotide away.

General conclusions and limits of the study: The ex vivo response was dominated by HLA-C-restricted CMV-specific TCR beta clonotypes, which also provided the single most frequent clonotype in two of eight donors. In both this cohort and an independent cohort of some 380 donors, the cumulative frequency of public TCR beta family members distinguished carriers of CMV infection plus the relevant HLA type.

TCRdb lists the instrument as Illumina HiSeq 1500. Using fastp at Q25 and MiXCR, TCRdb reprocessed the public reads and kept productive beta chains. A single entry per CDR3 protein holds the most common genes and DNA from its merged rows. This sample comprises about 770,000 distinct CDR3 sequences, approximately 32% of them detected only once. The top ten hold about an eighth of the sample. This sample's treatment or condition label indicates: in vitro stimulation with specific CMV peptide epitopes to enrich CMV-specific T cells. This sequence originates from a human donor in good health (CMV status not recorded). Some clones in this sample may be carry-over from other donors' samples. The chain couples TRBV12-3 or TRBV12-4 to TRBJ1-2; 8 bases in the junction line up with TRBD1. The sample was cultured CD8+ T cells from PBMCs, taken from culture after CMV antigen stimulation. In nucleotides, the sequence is TGTGCCAGCAGTTCGCCGGGACAGGTCTATGACACCTTC. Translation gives CASSSPGQVYDTF.